This T cell receptor beta chain was profiled in a study of T-cell reconstitution after alpha-beta-depleted transplantation in children. The CDR3 is 18 amino acids. V was pared by 4 bases and J by 2 bases, with 10 bases of the junction left unmatched. Germline assignment: CDR1 KGHSH and CDR2 LQKENI. As it was prepared, the TCRbeta library received unique molecular identifiers. TCRdb re-analysed the PCR reads in MiXCR, keeping a single row per CDR3 protein. The repertoire has some 350,000 distinct CDR3 sequences, about a tenth of them found once; the top ten carry approximately 2.3%. This clonotype has more than one count but fewer than ten.

The sequence derives from a human donor who donated a stem cell graft to a child with acute lymphoblastic leukemia. This chain connects TRBV18 to TRBJ1-6; 8 nucleotides line up with TRBD1. Sequences were derived from PBMCs from the stem cell graft donor, sampled from the stem cell graft. The CDR3 is CASSLALSDRAYNSPLHF. The CDR3 nucleotides are TGTGCCAGCTCACTGGCCCTATCGGACAGGGCCTATAATTCACCCCTCCACTTT.